This T cell receptor beta chain was observed in a study of blood T cell repertoires in COVID-19. Study context: Acute and convalescent COVID-19 specimens originated in the United States, Italy and Spain. In each case, the material was cDNA or gDNA derived from T cells, B-cell-depleted T cells, or PBMCs.

This clone was seen a single time. Sequenced by immunoSEQ multiplex PCR; TCRdb stores in-frame clones only, minus some. Of 200,000 or so clones listed, more than 85% are singletons. Seattle researchers signed up patients amid active infection and tracked them longitudinally. CDR3 length equals 14 residues. Germline loops: CDR1 SGHTA, CDR2 FQGNSA. Trimming cost V 5 bases and J 3 bases; bases outside gene matches: 4. The receptor comes from a man between 60 and 70 years old with COVID-19, enrolled during active disease. The rearrangement joins TRBV7-2 to TRBJ2-7; TRBD1 matches 10 bases. Sequencing was done on a sample of peripheral blood. CDR3 in amino acids: CASSRRDRGYEQYF. CDR3 bases: TGTGCCAGCAGCCGCCGGGACAGGGGCTACGAGCAGTACTTC. The full variable domain, its missing parts supplied by reference TRBV7-2 and TRBJ2-7, is GAGVSQSPSNKVTEKGKDVELRCDPISGHTALYWYRQSLGQGLEFLIYFQGNSAPDKSGLPSDRFSAERTGGSVSTLTIQRTQQEDSAVYLCASSRRDRGYEQYFGPGTRLTVT.